This entry concerns a single T cell receptor beta chain. Its antigen is as yet unknown. The data belong to a study of shared clonotypes between healthy human individuals. General study results and limits: Tissues were not sampled, only blood, and their repertoires likely differ.

Germline CDR1 and CDR2: LGHNA and YNFKEQ. With V trimmed by 2 bases and J by 8 bases, 15 bases remained unmatched. The CDR3 totals 18 residues. The authors ran the assay at deep level. Per the original methods: From ImmunoSEQ came sequences covering only the junction and carrying no quality scores, so filtering differed. Produced via immunoSEQ multiplex PCR; TCRdb's table is partial and in-frame only. The V and J calls and clone size are taken from that table; D and trimming were inferred from the DNA. The sample has about 530,000 clones, around 79% seen once; the top ten hold approximately 13%. Sequenced input: PBMCs. The clonotype comes from a woman aged 40 to 50 in good health. Some clones in this sample may be carry-over from other donors' samples. The V and J genes are TRBV4-2 and TRBJ1-4, with 9 bases aligning to TRBD1. The CDR3 DNA follows: TGTGCCAGCAGCCAACGACGGGACAGGGAGGCCCCGAGGGAAAAACTGTTTTTT. This gives the protein CASSQRRDREAPREKLFF.